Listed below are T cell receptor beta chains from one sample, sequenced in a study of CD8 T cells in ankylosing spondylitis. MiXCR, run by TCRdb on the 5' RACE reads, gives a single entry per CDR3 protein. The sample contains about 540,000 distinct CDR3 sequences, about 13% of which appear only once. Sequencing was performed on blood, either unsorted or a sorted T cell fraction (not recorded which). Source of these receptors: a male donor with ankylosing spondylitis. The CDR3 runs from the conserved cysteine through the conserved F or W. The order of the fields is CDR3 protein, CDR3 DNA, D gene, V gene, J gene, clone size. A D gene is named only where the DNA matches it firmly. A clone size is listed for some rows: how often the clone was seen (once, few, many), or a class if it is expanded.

CASSRVALAGSGETQYF	TGTGCCAGCAGCCGAGTCGCGCTAGCGGGATCCGGGGAGACCCAGTACTTC	TRBD2	TRBV3-1	TRBJ2-5	-
CASSLEQGWSPLHF	TGTGCCAGCAGCTTAGAACAGGGGTGGTCACCCCTCCACTTT	TRBD1	TRBV7-2	TRBJ1-6	-
CASSWGLAGGLRDEQFF	TGCGCCAGCAGCTGGGGACTAGCGGGAGGTCTTCGGGATGAGCAGTTCTTC	TRBD2	TRBV4-3	TRBJ2-1	-
CASSLWADPGSNEKLFF	TGTGCCAGCAGCTTATGGGCAGACCCCGGGTCTAATGAAAAACTGTTTTTT	-	TRBV7-2	TRBJ1-4	few
CASSLLQANYGYTF	TGTGCCAGCAGCTTGCTACAGGCCAACTATGGCTACACCTTC	-	TRBV5-6	TRBJ1-2	few
CASSFKNTEAFF	TGTGCCAGTAGTTTTAAGAACACTGAAGCTTTCTTT	-	TRBV19	TRBJ1-1	many
CASSRDSETQYF	TGTGCCAGCAGCCGGGACTCGGAGACCCAGTACTTC	-	TRBV2	TRBJ2-5	-
CASTSGGYEQYF	TGTGCCAGCACCTCGGGAGGTTACGAGCAGTACTTC	TRBD2	TRBV12-3/TRBV12-4	TRBJ2-7	-
CCARAQNRGTNQETQYF	TGCTGTGCTAGAGCTCAAAACCGGGGAACTAACCAAGAGACCCAGTACTTC	-	TRBV20-1	TRBJ2-5	few
CASSREIDPTEKLFF	TGTGCCAGCAGCCGAGAAATCGACCCAACGGAAAAACTGTTTTTT	-	TRBV27	TRBJ1-4	few
CASSQVRTGGLAFF	TGTGCCAGCAGCCAAGTCCGGACAGGGGGCCTAGCTTTCTTT	TRBD1	TRBV3-1	TRBJ1-1	-
CASSLTGANSGANVLTF	TGCGCCAGCAGCTTGACAGGGGCTAACTCTGGGGCCAACGTCCTGACTTTC	TRBD1	TRBV5-1	TRBJ2-6	few
CATLGENNEQFF	TGTGCCACTCTGGGGGAGAACAATGAGCAGTTCTTC	-	TRBV24-1	TRBJ2-1	-
CASSPDSFSNQPQHF	TGTGCCAGCAGTCCAGATTCCTTTAGCAATCAGCCCCAGCATTTT	-	TRBV9	TRBJ1-5	many
CASSQNPGQSYNEQFF	TGTGCCAGCTCACAAAATCCGGGACAGAGCTACAATGAGCAGTTCTTC	TRBD1	TRBV18	TRBJ2-1	few
CASSTDRGPGNTIYF	TGTGCCAGCAGCACGGACAGGGGTCCTGGAAACACCATATATTTT	TRBD1	TRBV7-2	TRBJ1-3	few
CASSEFLEQAAEQFF	TGTGCCAGCAGTGAATTTCTAGAGCAGGCCGCAGAGCAGTTCTTC	-	TRBV25-1	TRBJ2-1	-
CASSWDSKNIQYF	TGTGCCAGTAGCTGGGACAGTAAAAACATTCAGTACTTC	TRBD1	TRBV7-8	TRBJ2-4	many
CASAPWYQETQYF	TGTGCCAGTGCGCCCTGGTACCAAGAGACCCAGTACTTC	-	TRBV6-1	TRBJ2-5	-
CASSPKATGDGYTF	TGTGCCAGCAGTCCTAAGGCCACAGGGGATGGCTACACCTTC	-	TRBV21-1	TRBJ1-2	few
CASSSVYSGYTF	TGTGCCAGCAGTTCTGTCTACAGTGGCTACACCTTC	-	TRBV25-1	TRBJ1-2	-
CASRRSGGSTDTQYF	TGTGCCAGCAGACGTAGCGGGGGAAGCACAGATACGCAGTATTTT	TRBD2	TRBV12-3/TRBV12-4	TRBJ2-3	few
CAWRAGSEKLFF	TGTGCCTGGCGGGCAGGAAGCGAAAAACTGTTTTTT	-	TRBV30	TRBJ1-4	once
CASSYSARLYEQYF	TGTGCCAGCAGTTACAGCGCTCGACTATACGAGCAGTACTTC	-	TRBV25-1	TRBJ2-7	few
CASTLSATGELFF	TGTGCCAGCACTCTTTCGGCTACCGGGGAGCTGTTTTTT	-	TRBV2	TRBJ2-2	-
CASSPGSSTEAFF	TGTGCCAGCTCACCGGGGAGTTCCACTGAAGCTTTCTTT	-	TRBV18	TRBJ1-1	-
CASSLEAAANNEQFF	TGTGCCAGCAGCTTGGAAGCGGCGGCAAACAATGAGCAGTTCTTC	-	TRBV5-6	TRBJ2-1	few
CASSVEGAIASPLHF	TGTGCCAGCAGCGTAGAGGGGGCAATCGCCTCACCCCTCCACTTT	TRBD1	TRBV9	TRBJ1-6	few
CASSLLTANTEAFF	TGCGCCAGCAGCTTGCTAACGGCGAACACTGAAGCTTTCTTT	-	TRBV5-1	TRBJ1-1	many
CSVAGGGINEQFF	TGCAGCGTTGCGGGAGGGGGTATTAATGAGCAGTTCTTC	TRBD2	TRBV29-1	TRBJ2-1	-
CASSQASGDTEAFF	TGTGCCAGCAGCCAAGCGAGTGGAGACACTGAAGCTTTCTTT	-	TRBV3-1	TRBJ1-1	few